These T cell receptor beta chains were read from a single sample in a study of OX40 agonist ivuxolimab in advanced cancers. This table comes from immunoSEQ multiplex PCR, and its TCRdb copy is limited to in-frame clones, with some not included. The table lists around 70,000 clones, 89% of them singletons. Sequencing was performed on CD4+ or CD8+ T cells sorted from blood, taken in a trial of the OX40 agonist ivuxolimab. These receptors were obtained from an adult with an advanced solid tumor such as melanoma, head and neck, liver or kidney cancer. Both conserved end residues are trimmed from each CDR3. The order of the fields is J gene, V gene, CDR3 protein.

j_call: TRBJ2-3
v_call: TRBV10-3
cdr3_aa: AISEPQQGLDTQY

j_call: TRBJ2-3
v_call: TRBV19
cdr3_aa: ASSIGGTLTDTQY

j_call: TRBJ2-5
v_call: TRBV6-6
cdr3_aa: ASSYDQETQY

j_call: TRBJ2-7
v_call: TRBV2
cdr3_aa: ASSPLYEQY

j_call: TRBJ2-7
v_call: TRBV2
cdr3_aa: ASSEAPPHYEQY

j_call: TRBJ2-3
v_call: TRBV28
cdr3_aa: ASSLLGAGGLGDTQY

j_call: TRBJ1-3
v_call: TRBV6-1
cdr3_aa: ASSERHGVNSGNTIY

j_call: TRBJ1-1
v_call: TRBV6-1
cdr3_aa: ASRRDRGTEAF

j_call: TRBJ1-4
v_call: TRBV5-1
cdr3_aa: ASSPLSPEEKLF

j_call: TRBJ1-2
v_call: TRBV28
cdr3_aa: ASSLTDYGYT

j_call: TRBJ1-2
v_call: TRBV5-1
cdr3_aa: ASSLGNGYT

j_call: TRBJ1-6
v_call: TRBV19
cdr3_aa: ASSLPPTGSNSPLH

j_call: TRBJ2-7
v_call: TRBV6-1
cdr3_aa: ASRVAGAYEQY

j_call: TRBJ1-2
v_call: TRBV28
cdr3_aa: ASGDRGPRRSYT

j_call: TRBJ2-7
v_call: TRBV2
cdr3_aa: ASRGPRTGGGYEQY

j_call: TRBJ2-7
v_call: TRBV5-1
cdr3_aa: ASSLGGQEYEQY

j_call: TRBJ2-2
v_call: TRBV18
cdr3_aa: ASSPAGGGTGELF

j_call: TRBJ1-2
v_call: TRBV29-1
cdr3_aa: SVEEAKGAFHGYT

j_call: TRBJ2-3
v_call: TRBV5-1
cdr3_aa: ASSWGTGADTQY

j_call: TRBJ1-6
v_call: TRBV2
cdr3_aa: ASAWTGGNSPLH

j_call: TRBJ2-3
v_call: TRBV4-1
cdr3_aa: ASSQVFVGRRTDTQY

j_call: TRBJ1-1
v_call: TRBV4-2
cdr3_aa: ASSQDRNRPEAF

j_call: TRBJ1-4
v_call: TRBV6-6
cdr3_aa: ASRPTGGDEKLF

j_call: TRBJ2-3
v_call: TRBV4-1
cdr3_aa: ASSQVSGENTQY

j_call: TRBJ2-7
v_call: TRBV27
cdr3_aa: ASIAGSGSSSYEQY

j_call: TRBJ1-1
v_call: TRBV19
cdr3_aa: ASSGRAGGNTEAF

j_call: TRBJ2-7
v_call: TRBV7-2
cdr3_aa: ASSSSFIREQY

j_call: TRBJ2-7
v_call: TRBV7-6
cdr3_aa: ASSLFTGDEQY

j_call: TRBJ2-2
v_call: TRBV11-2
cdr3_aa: ASSLVRNTGELF

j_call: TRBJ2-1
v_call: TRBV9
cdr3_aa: ASSPRGLAGVNEQF

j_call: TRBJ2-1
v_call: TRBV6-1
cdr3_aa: ASSGSSPIGYNEQF

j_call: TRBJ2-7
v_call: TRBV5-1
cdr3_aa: ASSFRGLASYEQY

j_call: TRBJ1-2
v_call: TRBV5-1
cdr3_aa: ASSLARGWDGYT

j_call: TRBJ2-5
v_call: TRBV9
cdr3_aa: ASSVLAGGETQY

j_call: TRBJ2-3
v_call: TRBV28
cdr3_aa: ASSTPGQGVASQY

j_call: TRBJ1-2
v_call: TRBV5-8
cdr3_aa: ASSPGGGYGYT

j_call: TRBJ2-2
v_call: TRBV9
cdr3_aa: ASGWGQNTGELF

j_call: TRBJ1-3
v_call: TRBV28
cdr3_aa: ASSPGGSGNTIY

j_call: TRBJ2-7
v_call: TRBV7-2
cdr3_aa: ASSPRTGASYEQY

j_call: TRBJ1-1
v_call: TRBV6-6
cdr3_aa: ASSYVPGTEAF

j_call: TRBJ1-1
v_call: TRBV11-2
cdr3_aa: ASSLVRGITEAF

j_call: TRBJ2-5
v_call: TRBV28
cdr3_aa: ASSLYRGRETQY